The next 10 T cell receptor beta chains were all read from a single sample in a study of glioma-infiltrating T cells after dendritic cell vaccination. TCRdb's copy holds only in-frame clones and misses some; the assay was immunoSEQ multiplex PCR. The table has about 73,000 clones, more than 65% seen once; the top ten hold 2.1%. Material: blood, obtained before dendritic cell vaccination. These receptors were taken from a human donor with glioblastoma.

The CDR3: CASSQPTGRNEQFF. In nucleotides, the CDR3 is TGCGCCAGCAGCCAGCCGACAGGGAGGAATGAGCAGTTCTTC. The rearrangement joins TRBV4-1 to TRBJ2-1; possible D gene TRBD1, 7 bases. The V gene lost 3 bases and the J gene lost 7 bases, with 13 bases spanning the gap. Looked up from germline, CDR1 is MGHRA and CDR2 is YSYEKL. The CDR3 covers 14 residues.

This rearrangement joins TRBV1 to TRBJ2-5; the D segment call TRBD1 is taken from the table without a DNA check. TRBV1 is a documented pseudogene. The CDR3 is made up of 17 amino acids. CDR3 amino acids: CTSSQARDRGAEETQYF. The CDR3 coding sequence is TGCACCAGCAGCCAAGCAAGGGACAGGGGCGCCGAAGAGACCCAGTACTTC.

This chain's CDR3 is CASSQVFGVLGNTIYF. The CDR3 DNA reads as TGCGCCAGCAGCCAAGTGTTCGGGGTGCTGGGAAACACCATATATTTT. V and J are TRBV4-1 and TRBJ1-3; no firm D call. CDR1 is MGHRA, CDR2 YSYEKL, per germline. The V and J ends lost 1 base and 4 bases respectively, with 14 bases between them. The CDR3 has 16 amino acids.

The CDR3, as DNA: TGTGCCAGCAGGCTCGCCAGGGGCTATAATTCACCCCTCCACTTT. Amino acids: CASRLARGYNSPLHF. V usage is TRBV2 and J usage is TRBJ1-6, with TRBD1 as a possible D gene (6 bases). V was cut by 6 bases and J by 3 bases, with 12 bases left in between. CDR1 and CDR2 (germline): SNHLY, FYNNEI. This CDR3 spans 15 amino acids. The complete variable domain, with remaining parts taken from reference TRBV2 and TRBJ1-6, reads EPEVTQTPSHQVTQMGQEVILRCVPISNHLYFYWYRQILGQKVEFLVSFYNNEISEKSEIFDDQFSVERPDGSNFTLKIRSTKLEDSAMYFCASRLARGYNSPLHFGNGTRLTVT.

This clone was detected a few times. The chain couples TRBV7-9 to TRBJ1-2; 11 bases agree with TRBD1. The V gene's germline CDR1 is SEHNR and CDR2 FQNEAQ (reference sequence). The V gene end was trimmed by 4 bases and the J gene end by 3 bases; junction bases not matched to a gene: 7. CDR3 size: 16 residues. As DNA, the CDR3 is TGTGCCAGCAGCTCACGGGACAGGGGGAGGGACTATGGCTACACCTTC. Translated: CASSSRDRGRDYGYTF.

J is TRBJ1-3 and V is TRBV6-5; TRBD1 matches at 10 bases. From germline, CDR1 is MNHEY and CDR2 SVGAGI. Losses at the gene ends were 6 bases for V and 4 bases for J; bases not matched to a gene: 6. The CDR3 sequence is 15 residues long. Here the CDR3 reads CASRPPGQGGNTIYF. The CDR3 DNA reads TGTGCCAGCAGGCCACCGGGACAGGGGGGAAACACCATATATTTT.

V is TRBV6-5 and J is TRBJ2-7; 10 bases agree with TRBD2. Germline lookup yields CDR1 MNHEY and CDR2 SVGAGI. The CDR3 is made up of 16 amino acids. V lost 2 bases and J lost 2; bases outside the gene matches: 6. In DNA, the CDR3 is TGTGCCAGCAGTTACAGCGCGAGCGGGAGGGCCTACGAGCAGTACGTC. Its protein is CASSYSASGRAYEQYV.

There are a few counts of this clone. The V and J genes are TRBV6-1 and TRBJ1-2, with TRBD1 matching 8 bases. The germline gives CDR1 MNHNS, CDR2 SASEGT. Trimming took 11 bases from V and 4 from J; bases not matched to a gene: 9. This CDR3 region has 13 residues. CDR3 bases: TGTGCCTCCACACCTACAGGGGGCTATGGCTACACCTTC. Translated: CASTPTGGYGYTF.

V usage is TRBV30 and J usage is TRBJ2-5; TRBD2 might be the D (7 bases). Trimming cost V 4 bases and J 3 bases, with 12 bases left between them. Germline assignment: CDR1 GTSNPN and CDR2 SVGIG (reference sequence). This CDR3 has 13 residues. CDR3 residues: CAWMGGREETQYF. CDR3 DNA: TGTGCCTGGATGGGGGGGCGGGAAGAGACCCAGTACTTC.

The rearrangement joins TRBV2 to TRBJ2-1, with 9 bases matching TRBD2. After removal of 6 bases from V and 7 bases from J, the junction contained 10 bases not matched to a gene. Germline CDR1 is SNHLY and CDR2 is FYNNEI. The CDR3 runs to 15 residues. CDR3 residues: CASSVIAGVENEQFF. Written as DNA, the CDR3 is TGTGCCAGCAGCGTTATAGCGGGGGTTGAAAATGAGCAGTTCTTC.